This T cell receptor (beta chain) was identified during a study of cytotoxic CD8 clonotypes in ibrutinib-treated CLL. Background on the study: When averaged across all of the samples, the counts came to approximately 280,000 productive templates and about 89,000 productive rearrangements.

As regards this clone: Its antigen is still unknown.

J lost 0 bases, V lost 7 bases, and 5 bases had no gene match. Germline V gene sequence: CDR1 SNHLY, CDR2 FYNNEI. The CDR3 spans 15 residues. Whole-study findings and limits: Treatment left the uncommon public clonotypes either contracted or stable in frequency.

Clones were sequenced by immunoSEQ multiplex PCR, and TCRdb holds only the in-frame ones, with some missing. The sample holds approximately 25,000 clones, roughly 74% seen once. The chain recombines TRBV2 with TRBJ2-2; 7 bases map to TRBD2. The sequence was collected from a human donor with chronic lymphocytic leukemia. The material sequenced was PBMCs, taken after 12 months of ibrutinib treatment. CDR3 nucleotide sequence: TGTGCCAGCAAACGCGGGGGTACGAACACCGGGGAGCTGTTTTTT. Translating gives CASKRGGTNTGELFF.